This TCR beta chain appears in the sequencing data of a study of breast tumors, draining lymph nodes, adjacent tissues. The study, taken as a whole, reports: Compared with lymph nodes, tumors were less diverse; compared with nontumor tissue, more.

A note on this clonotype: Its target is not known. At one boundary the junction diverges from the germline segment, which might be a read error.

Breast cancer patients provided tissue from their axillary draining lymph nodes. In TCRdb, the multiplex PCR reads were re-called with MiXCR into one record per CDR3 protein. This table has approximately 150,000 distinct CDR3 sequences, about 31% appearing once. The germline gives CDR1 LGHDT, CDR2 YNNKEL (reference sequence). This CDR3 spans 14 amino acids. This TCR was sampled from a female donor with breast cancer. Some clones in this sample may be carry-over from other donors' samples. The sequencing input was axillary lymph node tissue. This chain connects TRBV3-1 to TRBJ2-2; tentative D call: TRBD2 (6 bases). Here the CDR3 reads CAGSQLTSPGELFF. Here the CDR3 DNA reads TGTGCCGGCAGCCAACTGACTAGTCCCGGGGAGCTGTTTTTT.